This T cell receptor beta chain was observed in a study of control samples from healthy donors and cancer patients. Clones were sequenced by immunoSEQ multiplex PCR, and TCRdb holds only the in-frame ones, with some missing. Among 99,000 or so clones, about four fifths were seen once, and the ten largest hold approximately 13%. CDR1 SGHNT and CDR2 YYREEE come from the germline V gene (reference sequence). V was trimmed by 2 bases and J by 10 bases, leaving 12 bases between them. The CDR3 contains 12 residues. V and J are TRBV5-4 and TRBJ1-1; possibly TRBD1 for D (6 bases). The sequence came from a woman in her fifties or sixties in good health. The material sequenced was blood. This CDR3 reads CASSLLQGGAFF. The CDR3, as DNA: TGTGCCAGCAGCTTATTACAGGGAGGAGCTTTCTTT.